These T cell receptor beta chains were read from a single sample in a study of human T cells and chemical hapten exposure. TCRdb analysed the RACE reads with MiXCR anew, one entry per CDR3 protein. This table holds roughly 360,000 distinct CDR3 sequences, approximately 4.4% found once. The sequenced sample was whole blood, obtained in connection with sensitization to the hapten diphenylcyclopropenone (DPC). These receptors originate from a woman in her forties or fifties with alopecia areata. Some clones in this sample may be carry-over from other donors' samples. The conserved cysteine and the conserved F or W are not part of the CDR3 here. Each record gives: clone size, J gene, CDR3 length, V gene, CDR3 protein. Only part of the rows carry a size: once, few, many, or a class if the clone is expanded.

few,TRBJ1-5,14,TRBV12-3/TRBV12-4,ASSTTNRRVGQPQH
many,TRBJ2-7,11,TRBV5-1,ASNSGANYEQY
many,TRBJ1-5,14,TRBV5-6,ASSQRGVLSNQPQH
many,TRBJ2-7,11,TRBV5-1,ASSLPGTHEQY
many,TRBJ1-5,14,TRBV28,ASRPTGGGSNQPQH
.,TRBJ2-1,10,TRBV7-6,ASSSTHNEQF
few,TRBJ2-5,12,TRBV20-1,SASRQGGQETQY
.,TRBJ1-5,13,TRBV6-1,ASSVGSSGNQPQH
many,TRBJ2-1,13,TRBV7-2,ASSPSRGLDNEQF
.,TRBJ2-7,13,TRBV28,ASSLWASGDPEQY
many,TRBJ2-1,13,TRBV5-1,ASSTTGTTNNEQF
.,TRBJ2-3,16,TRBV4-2,ASSQEVWASGSTDTQY
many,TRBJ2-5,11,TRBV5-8,ASTPLGRETQY
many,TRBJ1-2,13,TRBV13,ASSLGTGGNYGYT
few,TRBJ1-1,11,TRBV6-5,ASSFHRGTEAF
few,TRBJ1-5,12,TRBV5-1,ASSLEQFNQPQH
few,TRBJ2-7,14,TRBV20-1,SASGAGQGASYEQY
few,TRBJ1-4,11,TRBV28,ASSGLLREKLF
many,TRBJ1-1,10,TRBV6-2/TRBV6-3,ASSLQNTEAF
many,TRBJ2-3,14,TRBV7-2,ASSLAPRGAVDTQY
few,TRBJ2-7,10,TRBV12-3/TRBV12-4,ASSASLGEQY
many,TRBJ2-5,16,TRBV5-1,ASSFGTSGGLRQETQY
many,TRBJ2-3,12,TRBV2,ASSEGIRTDTQY
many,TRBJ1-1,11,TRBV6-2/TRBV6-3,ASSYSRGTEAF